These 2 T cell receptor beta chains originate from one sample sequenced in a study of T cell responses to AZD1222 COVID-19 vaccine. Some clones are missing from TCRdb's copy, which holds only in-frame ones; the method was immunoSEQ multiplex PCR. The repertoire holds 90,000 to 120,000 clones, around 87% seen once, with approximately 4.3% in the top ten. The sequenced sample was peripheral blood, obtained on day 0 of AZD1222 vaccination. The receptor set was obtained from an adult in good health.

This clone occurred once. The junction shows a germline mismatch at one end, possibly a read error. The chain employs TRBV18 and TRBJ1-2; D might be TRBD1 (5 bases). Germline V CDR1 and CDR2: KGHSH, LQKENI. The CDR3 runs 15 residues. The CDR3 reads CASSPPYQRGGGYTF. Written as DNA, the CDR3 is TGTGCCAGCTCGCCACCTTATCAGAGGGGAGGTGGCTACACCTTC.

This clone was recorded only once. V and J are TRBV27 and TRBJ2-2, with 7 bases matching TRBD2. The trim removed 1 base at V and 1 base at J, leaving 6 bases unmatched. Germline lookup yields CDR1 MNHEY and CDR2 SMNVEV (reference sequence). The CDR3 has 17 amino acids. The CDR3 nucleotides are TGTGCCAGCAGTTTATATTTCCGGGGGGTGAACACCGGGGAGCTGTTTTTT. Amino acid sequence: CASSLYFRGVNTGELFF.